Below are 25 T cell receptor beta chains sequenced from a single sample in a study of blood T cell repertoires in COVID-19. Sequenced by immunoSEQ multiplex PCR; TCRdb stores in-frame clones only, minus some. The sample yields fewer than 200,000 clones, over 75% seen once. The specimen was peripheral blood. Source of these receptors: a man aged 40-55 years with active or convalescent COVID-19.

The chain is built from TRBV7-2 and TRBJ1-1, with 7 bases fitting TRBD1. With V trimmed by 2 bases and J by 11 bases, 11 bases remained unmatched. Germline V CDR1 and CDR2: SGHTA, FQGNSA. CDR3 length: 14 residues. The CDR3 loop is CASSLQGRDRVAFF. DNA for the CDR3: TGTGCCAGCAGCTTACAAGGGAGAGACAGGGTTGCTTTCTTT. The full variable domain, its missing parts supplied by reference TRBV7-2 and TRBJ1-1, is GAGVSQSPSNKVTEKGKDVELRCDPISGHTALYWYRQSLGQGLEFLIYFQGNSAPDKSGLPSDRFSAERTGGSVSTLTIQRTQQEDSAVYLCASSLQGRDRVAFFGQGTRLTVV.

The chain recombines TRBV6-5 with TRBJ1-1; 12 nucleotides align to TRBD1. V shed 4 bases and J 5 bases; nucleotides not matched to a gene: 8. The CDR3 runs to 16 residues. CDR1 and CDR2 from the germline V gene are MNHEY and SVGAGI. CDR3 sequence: CASSSPGQGARTEAFF. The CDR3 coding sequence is TGTGCCAGCAGTTCCCCGGGACAGGGGGCGAGGACTGAAGCTTTCTTT.

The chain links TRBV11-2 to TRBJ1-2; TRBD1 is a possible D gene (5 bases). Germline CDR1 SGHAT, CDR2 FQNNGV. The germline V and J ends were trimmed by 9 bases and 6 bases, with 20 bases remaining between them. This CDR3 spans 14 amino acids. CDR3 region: CASSAAGGGHGYTF. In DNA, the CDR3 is TGTGCCAGTTCCGCCGCGGGGGGAGGGCATGGCTACACCTTC.

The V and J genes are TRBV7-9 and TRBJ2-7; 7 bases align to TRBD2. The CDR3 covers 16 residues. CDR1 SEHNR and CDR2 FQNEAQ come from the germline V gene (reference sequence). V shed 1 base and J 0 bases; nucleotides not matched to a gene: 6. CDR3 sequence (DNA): TGTGCCAGCAGCTTAGTCCTGCGGGGGAGCTCCTACGAGCAGTACTTC. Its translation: CASSLVLRGSSYEQYF.

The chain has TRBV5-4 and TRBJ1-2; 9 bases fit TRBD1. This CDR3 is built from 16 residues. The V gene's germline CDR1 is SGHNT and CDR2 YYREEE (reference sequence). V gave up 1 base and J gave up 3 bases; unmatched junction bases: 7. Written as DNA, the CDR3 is TGTGCCAGCAGCTTGCCTCCGGGACAGGGTGACTATGGCTACACCTTC. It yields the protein CASSLPPGQGDYGYTF.

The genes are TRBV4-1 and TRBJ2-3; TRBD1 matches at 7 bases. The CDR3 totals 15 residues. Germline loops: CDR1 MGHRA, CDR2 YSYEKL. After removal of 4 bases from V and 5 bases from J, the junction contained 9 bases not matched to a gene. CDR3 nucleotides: TGCGCCAGCAGCCCCGGGACAGAAAGTAAAGATACGCAGTATTTT. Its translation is CASSPGTESKDTQYF.

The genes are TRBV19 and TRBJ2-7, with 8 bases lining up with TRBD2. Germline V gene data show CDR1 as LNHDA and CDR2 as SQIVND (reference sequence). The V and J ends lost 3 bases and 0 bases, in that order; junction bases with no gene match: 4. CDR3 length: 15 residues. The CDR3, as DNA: TGTGCCAGTAGTATGGGGACTAGGAGCTCCTACGAGCAGTACTTC. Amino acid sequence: CASSMGTRSSYEQYF.

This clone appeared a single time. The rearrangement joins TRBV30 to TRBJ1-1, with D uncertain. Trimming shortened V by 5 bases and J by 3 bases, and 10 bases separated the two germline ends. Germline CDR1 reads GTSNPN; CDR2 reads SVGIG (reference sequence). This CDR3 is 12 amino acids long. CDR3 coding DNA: TGTGCCTGGGTTTTGGCGGACACTGAAGCTTTCTTT. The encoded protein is CAWVLADTEAFF.

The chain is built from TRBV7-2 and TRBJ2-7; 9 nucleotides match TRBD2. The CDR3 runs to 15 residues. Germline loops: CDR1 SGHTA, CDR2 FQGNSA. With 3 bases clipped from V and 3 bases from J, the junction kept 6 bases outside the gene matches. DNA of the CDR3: TGTGCCAGCAGCTTCGTGGGTAGCGGGGGCTACGAGCAGTACTTC. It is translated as CASSFVGSGGYEQYF.

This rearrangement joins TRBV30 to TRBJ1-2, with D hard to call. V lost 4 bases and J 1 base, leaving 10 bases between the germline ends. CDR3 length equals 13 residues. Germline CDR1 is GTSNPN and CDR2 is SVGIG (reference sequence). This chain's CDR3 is CAWNLGLNYGYTF. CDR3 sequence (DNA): TGTGCCTGGAATCTGGGCCTTAACTATGGCTACACCTTC.

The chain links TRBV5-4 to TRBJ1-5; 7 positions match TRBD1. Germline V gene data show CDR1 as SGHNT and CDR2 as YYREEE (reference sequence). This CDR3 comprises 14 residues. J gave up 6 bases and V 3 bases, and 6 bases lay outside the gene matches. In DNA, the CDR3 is TGTGCCAGCAGCTCAGGGGGTACCGGTCAGCCCCAGCATTTT. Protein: CASSSGGTGQPQHF.

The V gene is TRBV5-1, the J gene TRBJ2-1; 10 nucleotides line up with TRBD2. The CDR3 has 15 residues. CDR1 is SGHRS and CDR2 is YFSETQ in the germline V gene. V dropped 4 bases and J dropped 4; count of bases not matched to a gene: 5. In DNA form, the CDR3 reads TGCGCCAGCAGCAAAAGCGGGGGGGTTTACAATGAGCAGTTCTTC. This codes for CASSKSGGVYNEQFF.

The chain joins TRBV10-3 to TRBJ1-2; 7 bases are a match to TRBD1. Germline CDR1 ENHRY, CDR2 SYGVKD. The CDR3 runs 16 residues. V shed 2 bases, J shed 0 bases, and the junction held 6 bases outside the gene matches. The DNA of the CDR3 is TGTGCCATCAGTGAGACCGGGACAGCGCCTAACTATGGCTACACCTTC. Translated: CAISETGTAPNYGYTF.

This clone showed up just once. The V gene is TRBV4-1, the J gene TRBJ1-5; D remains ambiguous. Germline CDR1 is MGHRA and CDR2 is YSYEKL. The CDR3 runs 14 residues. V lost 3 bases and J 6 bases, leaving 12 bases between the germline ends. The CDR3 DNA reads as TGCGCCAGCAGCCAGGGTGAGGTTTCTCAGCCCCAGCATTTT. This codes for CASSQGEVSQPQHF.

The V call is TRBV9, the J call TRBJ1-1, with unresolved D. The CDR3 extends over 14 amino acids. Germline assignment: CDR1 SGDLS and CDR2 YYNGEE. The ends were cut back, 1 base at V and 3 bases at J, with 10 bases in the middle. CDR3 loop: CASSVMAADTEAFF. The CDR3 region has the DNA TGTGCCAGCAGCGTAATGGCAGCGGACACTGAAGCTTTCTTT. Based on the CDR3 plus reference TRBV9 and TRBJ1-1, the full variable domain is DSGVTQTPKHLITATGQRVTLRCSPRSGDLSVYWYQQSLDQGLQFLIQYYNGEERAKGNILERFSAQQFPDLHSELNLSSLELGDSALYFCASSVMAADTEAFFGQGTRLTVV.

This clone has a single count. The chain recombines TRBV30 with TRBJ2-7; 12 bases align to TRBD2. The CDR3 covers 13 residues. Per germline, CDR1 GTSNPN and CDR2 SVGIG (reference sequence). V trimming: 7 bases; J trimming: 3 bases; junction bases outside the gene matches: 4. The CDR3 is CASELAGGYEQYF. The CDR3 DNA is TGTGCCTCCGAACTAGCGGGAGGCTACGAGCAGTACTTC.

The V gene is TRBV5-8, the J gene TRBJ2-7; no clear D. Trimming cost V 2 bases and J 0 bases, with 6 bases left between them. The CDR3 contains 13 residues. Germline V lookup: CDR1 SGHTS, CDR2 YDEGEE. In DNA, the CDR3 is TGTGCCAGCAGCTTTGGCATCTCCTACGAGCAGTACTTC. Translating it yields CASSFGISYEQYF.

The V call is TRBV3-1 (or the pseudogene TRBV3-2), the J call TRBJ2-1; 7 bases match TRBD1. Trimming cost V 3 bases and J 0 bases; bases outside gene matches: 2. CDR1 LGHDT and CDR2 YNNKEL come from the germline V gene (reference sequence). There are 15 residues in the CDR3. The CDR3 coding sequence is TGTGCCAGCAGCCAGACAGGGATCTCCTACAATGAGCAGTTCTTC. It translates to CASSQTGISYNEQFF.

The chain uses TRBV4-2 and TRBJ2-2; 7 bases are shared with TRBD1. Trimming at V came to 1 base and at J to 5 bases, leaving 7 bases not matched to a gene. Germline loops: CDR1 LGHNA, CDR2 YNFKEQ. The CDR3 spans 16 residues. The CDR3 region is CASSQARDRPTGELFF. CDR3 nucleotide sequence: TGTGCCAGCAGCCAAGCCCGGGACAGACCTACCGGGGAGCTGTTTTTT.

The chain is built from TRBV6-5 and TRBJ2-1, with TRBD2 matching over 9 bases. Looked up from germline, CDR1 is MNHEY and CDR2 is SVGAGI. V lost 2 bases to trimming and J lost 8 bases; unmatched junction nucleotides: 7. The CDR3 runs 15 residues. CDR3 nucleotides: TGTGCCAGCAGTTACGACCGCGGGGGGGCGGATGAGCAGTTCTTC. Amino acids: CASSYDRGGADEQFF.

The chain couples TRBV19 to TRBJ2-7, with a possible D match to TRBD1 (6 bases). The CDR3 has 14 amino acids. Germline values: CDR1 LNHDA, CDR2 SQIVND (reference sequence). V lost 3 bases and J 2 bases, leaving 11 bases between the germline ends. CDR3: CASSIRDNAYEQYF. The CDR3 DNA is TGTGCCAGTAGTATCCGGGACAATGCCTACGAGCAGTACTTC.

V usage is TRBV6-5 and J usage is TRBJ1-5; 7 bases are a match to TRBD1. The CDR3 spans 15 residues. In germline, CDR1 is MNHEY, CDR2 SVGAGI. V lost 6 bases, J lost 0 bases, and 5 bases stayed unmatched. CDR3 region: CASSPQGGSNQPQHF. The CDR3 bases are TGTGCCAGCAGCCCCCAGGGGGGTAGCAATCAGCCCCAGCATTTT.

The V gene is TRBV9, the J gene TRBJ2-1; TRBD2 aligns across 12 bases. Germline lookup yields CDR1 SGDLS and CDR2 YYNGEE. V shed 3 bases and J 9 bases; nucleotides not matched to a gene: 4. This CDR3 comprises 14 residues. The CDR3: CASSARTSGAEQFF. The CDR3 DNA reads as TGTGCCAGCAGCGCGCGGACTAGCGGGGCTGAGCAGTTCTTC.

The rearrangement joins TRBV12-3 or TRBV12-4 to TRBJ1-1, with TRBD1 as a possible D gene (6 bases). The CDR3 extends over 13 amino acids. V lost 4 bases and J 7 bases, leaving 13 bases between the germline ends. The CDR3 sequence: CASSSGGADEAFF. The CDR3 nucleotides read TGTGCCAGCAGTTCCGGGGGGGCGGATGAAGCTTTCTTT.

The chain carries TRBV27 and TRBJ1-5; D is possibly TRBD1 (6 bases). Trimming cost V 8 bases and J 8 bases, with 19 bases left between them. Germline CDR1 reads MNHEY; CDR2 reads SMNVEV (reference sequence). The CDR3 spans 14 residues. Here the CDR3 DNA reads TGTGCCAGCGGCGCGGACAGAGAAGACGAGCCCCAGCATTTT. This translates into CASGADREDEPQHF.